A few counts support the clone carrying this T cell receptor (beta chain). Antigen specificity is unknown. This specimen belongs to a study of T cells in Graves' hyperthyroidism and ophthalmopathy. Whole-study results and caveats: Most clonotypes that expanded in the thyroid above 0.001 also showed up in blood.

Amplification of TCR beta CDR3 regions was performed using RNA transcripts as template. The TCR CDR3 was amplified in a first-round RT-PCR using the HTBI primer set. TCRdb used MiXCR to reprocess the multiplex PCR reads, holding one entry per CDR3 protein. The sample yields under 700,000 distinct CDR3 sequences, over 15% seen once. Exclusion followed for patients with uncontrolled infection, other autoimmune disease, pregnancy or lactation. Orbital computed tomography and thyroid ultrasound, together with serum TRAb and thyroxine and clinical symptoms, were used for diagnoses. The CDR3 consists of 16 residues. The V and J ends lost 2 bases and 2 bases respectively, with 16 bases between them. CDR1 is MNHEY, CDR2 SMNVEV, per germline (reference sequence).

The source material was blood. The TCR sequence derives from a woman under 30 with Graves' hyperthyroidism. The chain carries TRBV27 and TRBJ2-7; D may correspond to TRBD1 or TRBD2 (5 bases each). The CDR3: CASSLPGSRETYEQYF. The CDR3 DNA follows: TGTGCCAGCAGTTTACCGGGATCCAGGGAGACCTACGAGCAGTACTTC.